Each of the 18 T cell receptor beta chains below was sequenced from the same sample in a study of early T cells in non-severe SARS-CoV-2 infection (dated by TCRdb to about 2021). Receptors were amplified or captured by 5' RACE. TCRdb lists the instrument as NextSeq 500. TCRdb reran the public reads through fastp at Q25 and MiXCR, keeping productive beta chains. Entries that share a CDR3 protein sequence are merged under the most common genes and DNA. Within this sample are 70,000 to 95,000 distinct CDR3 sequences, with approximately 9.1% of them counted one time only. The top ten hold nearly 5% of the sample. Input material: whole blood. These receptors all come from an adult who was a healthcare worker with PCR-confirmed SARS-CoV-2 infection or an uninfected control (not recorded which).

J is TRBJ2-5 and V is TRBV12-3 or TRBV12-4, with 7 bases lining up with TRBD2. This CDR3 comprises 12 residues. V was pared by 6 bases and J by 7 bases, with 5 bases of the junction left unmatched. The CDR3: CASSRDYVTQYF. In DNA, the CDR3 is TGTGCCAGCAGCAGGGACTATGTGACCCAGTACTTC.

The rearrangement uses TRBV18 and TRBJ2-7; D possibly uses TRBD1 or TRBD2 (6 bases each). V was shortened by 6 bases and J by 2 bases, with 14 bases between the two germline ends. The CDR3 is 14 amino acids. Germline V gives CDR1 KGHSH, CDR2 LQKENI. The CDR3 loop is CASSIVGGPYEQYF. The DNA for the CDR3 is TGTGCCAGCTCCATCGTGGGGGGCCCCTACGAGCAGTACTTC. Variable domain in full (rest from reference TRBV18 and TRBJ2-7): NAGVMQNPRHLVRRRGQEARLRCSPMKGHSHVYWYRQLPEEGLKFMVYLQKENIIDESGMPKERFSAEFPKEGPSILRIQQVVRGDSAAYFCASSIVGGPYEQYFGPGTRLTVT.

This rearrangement joins TRBV20-1 to TRBJ2-7; D perhaps matches TRBD1 (5 bases). CDR3 size: 12 residues. Germline-derived CDR1 and CDR2 are DFQATT and SNEGSKA (reference sequence). V gave up 3 bases and J gave up 5 bases, with 11 bases separating them. The CDR3 bases are TGCAGTGCTAGTCTGACAGCCGACGAGCAGTACTTC. This encodes CSASLTADEQYF.

This clonotype was observed at least ten times. V is TRBV12-3 or TRBV12-4 and J is TRBJ1-3; D not resolved. This CDR3 is built from 13 residues. Trimming removed 6 bases at V and 4 bases at J, with 10 bases between. The CDR3 spells CASSSQQGNTIYF. The CDR3 DNA reads as TGTGCCAGCAGCTCCCAACAAGGAAACACCATATATTTT.

This clonotype showed up many times. J is TRBJ2-4 and V is TRBV20-1, with TRBD1 identical over 8 bases. There are 13 residues in the CDR3. CDR1 DFQATT and CDR2 SNEGSKA come from the germline V gene (reference sequence). The ends lost 3 bases at V and 5 bases at J; junction bases unmatched: 3. The CDR3 region is CSAREDRENIQYF. As DNA, the CDR3 is TGCAGTGCTAGGGAGGACAGGGAAAACATTCAGTACTTC.

This clonotype was seen many times. The chain combines TRBV6-6 with TRBJ2-7; 12 positions match TRBD2. With 5 bases clipped from V and 0 bases from J, the junction kept 5 bases outside the gene matches. The CDR3 runs to 16 residues. In germline, CDR1 is MNHNY, CDR2 SVGAGI (reference sequence). The CDR3 reads CASSRTSGISSYEQYF. CDR3 bases: TGTGCCAGCAGTCGGACTAGCGGGATTAGCTCCTACGAGCAGTACTTC.

This clonotype was observed many times. The chain carries TRBV20-1 and TRBJ2-5; 7 nucleotides match TRBD1. The CDR3 covers 16 residues. Germline lookup yields CDR1 DFQATT and CDR2 SNEGSKA (reference sequence). The junction had 14 bases not matched to a gene; V was cut back by 0 bases and J by 7 bases. The chain's CDR3 is CSARDAFQGDVGTQYF. CDR3 coding DNA: TGCAGTGCTAGAGATGCATTCCAGGGGGATGTTGGGACCCAGTACTTC.

This clonotype was counted only a few times. This may be a read error: a much more frequent sequence differs by one nucleotide. This sequence joins TRBV7-2 and TRBJ2-3; D possibly corresponds to TRBD2 (6 bases). This CDR3 region has 17 residues. Germline V gene lookup returns CDR1 SGHTA and CDR2 FQGNSA. The CDR3 region has the DNA TGTGTCAGCAGCGTAGGAGGTCGTCAACTAGCCGCAGATACGCAGTATTTT. Translated, it gives CVSSVGGRQLAADTQYF.

The chain carries TRBV10-3 and TRBJ1-4; D gene unclear. CDR3 size: 13 residues. Germline V lookup: CDR1 ENHRY, CDR2 SYGVKD. V lost 10 bases to trimming and J lost 8 bases, with 17 bases between them. This CDR3 is CATPCMEEEKLFF. The CDR3 nucleotides read TGTGCCACCCCTTGTATGGAGGAGGAAAAACTGTTTTTT.

This clonotype qualifies as medium-sized. The rearrangement links TRBV10-3 to TRBJ2-3, with D unresolved. The CDR3 sequence is 15 residues long. Germline V gives CDR1 ENHRY, CDR2 SYGVKD. V was shortened by 1 base and J by 2 bases, with 10 bases between the two germline ends. The CDR3 region has the DNA TGTGCCATCAGTGAGTTCGGAGCTGACACAGATACGCAGTATTTT. Its protein is CAISEFGADTDTQYF.

The rearrangement joins TRBV13 to TRBJ2-3; no firm D call. In germline, CDR1 is PRHDT, CDR2 FYEKMQ (reference sequence). The V and J ends lost 4 bases and 4 bases respectively, with 6 bases between them. The CDR3 loop spans 12 amino acids. The CDR3 sequence is CASSSHPDTQYF. In DNA, the CDR3 is TGTGCCAGCAGCTCACATCCAGATACGCAGTATTTT.

There are many counts of this clonotype. This chain uses TRBV20-1 with TRBJ2-5; D is unclear. The CDR3 has 13 amino acids. Germline values: CDR1 DFQATT, CDR2 SNEGSKA (reference sequence). V lost 3 bases to trimming and J lost 7 bases, with 15 bases between them. CDR3 sequence reads: CSARDDLGMTQYF. The CDR3 bases are TGCAGTGCTAGGGACGACTTGGGGATGACCCAGTACTTC.

The chain links TRBV12-3 or TRBV12-4 to TRBJ2-2, with 8 positions matching TRBD1. The length of the CDR3 is 15 residues. V gave up 4 bases and J gave up 11 bases; unmatched junction bases: 12. In DNA form, the CDR3 reads TGTGCCAGCAGTTCCCCTCGGACAGGGAGGTTCGAGCTGTTTTTT. Protein sequence: CASSSPRTGRFELFF.

This clonotype was observed at least ten times. The CDR3 loop is CAISESTWRETYEQYF. Written as DNA, the CDR3 is TGTGCCATCAGTGAGTCGACGTGGCGGGAGACCTACGAGCAGTACTTC. The chain carries TRBV10-3 and TRBJ2-7; 7 bases align to TRBD2. CDR3 length: 16 residues. V trimming: 0 bases; J trimming: 2 bases; junction bases outside the gene matches: 7. Germline V CDR1 and CDR2: ENHRY, SYGVKD.

This clonotype was recorded at least ten times. The chain recombines TRBV27 with TRBJ1-3; possible D gene TRBD1, 6 bases. Trimming removed 6 bases from V and 0 bases from J, with 15 bases in between. Germline CDR1 and CDR2: MNHEY and SMNVEV (reference sequence). CDR3 length: 16 residues. The CDR3 coding sequence is TGTGCCAGCAGAAAACAGGGTAGCGTCTCTGGAAACACCATATATTTT. Protein sequence: CASRKQGSVSGNTIYF.

The sample holds many counts of this clonotype. This rearrangement joins TRBV6-6 to TRBJ2-6; 8 positions agree with TRBD2. Germline trimming cut 4 bases from V and 3 bases from J; bases unmatched to any gene: 5. Germline V lookup: CDR1 MNHNY, CDR2 SVGAGI (reference sequence). CDR3 length: 16 residues. CDR3 in amino acids: CASSFGGANGANVLTF. The CDR3 nucleotides read TGTGCCAGCAGTTTCGGGGGGGCTAATGGGGCCAACGTCCTGACTTTC.

This clonotype has only a few counts. V usage is TRBV5-6 and J usage is TRBJ2-1; D might be TRBD2 (6 bases). Trimming cost V 4 bases and J 0 bases, with 17 bases left between them. Germline V CDR1 and CDR2: SGHDT, YYEEEE. CDR3 length: 17 residues. The CDR3 here is CASSPSRVGSSYNEQFF. CDR3 DNA sequence: TGTGCCAGCAGCCCTAGCCGGGTCGGGAGCTCCTACAATGAGCAGTTCTTC.

In this sample, this clonotype turned up many times. The chain employs TRBV29-1 and TRBJ2-5, with D possibly matching TRBD2 (6 bases). Germline loops: CDR1 SQVTM, CDR2 ANQGSEA. V dropped 6 bases and J dropped 1 base, with 12 bases sitting between them. The CDR3 spans 13 residues. The CDR3 loop is CSVRGIFQETQYF. The CDR3 DNA sequence: TGCAGCGTCCGGGGGATATTCCAAGAGACCCAGTACTTC.